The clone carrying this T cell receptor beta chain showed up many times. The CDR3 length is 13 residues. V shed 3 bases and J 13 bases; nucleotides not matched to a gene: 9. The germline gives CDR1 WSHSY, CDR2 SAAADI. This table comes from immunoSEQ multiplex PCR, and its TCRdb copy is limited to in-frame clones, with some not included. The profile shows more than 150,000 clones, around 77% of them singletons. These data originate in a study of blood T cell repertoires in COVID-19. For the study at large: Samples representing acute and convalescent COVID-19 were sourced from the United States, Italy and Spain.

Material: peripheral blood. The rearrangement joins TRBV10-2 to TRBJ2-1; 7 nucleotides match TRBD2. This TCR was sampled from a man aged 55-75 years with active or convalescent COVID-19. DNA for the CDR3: TGCGCCAGCAGTGACTCAACGGGAGGTTTTCAGTTCTTC. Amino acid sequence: CASSDSTGGFQFF.